A selection of T cell receptor beta chains follows, all from one sample in a study of cytomegalovirus exposure and HLA in healthy donors. Only in-frame clones appear in the TCRdb table, and some are missing; sequencing was by immunoSEQ multiplex PCR. This table holds approximately 110,000 clones, around three quarters found once. Sequencing used PBMCs. These receptors came from a woman in her late teens or twenties in good health and CMV-seropositive. Both conserved end residues are part of each CDR3.

>TRBV7-2|TRBJ2-5
CASSLQVAVGETQYF
>TRBV28|TRBJ2-6
CASKSGQGARGANVLTF
>TRBV7-8|TRBJ1-5
CASSSTQYSNQPQHF
>TRBV18|TRBJ2-7
CASSRGTSGNEQYF
>TRBV27|TRBJ1-5
CASSPGTVSNQPQHF
>TRBV19|TRBJ1-1
CASSTPGQRTEAFF
>TRBV15|TRBJ1-5
CATSGNNREGQPQHF
>TRBV27|TRBJ2-7
CASSALQDRGREQYF
>TRBV19|TRBJ1-2
CASSIWWGQFTANYGYTF
>TRBV29-1|TRBJ2-7
CSPFPSGALPYEQYF
>TRBV19|TRBJ2-1
CASSIDLGVAEQFF
>TRBV6-5|TRBJ1-1
CASSERRIQAFF
>TRBV7-6|TRBJ2-1
CASSRGLYNEQFF
>TRBV5-1|TRBJ2-1
CASSLEEGTFSSYNEQFF
>TRBV27|TRBJ2-2
CASSLSVVAAGELFF
>TRBV6-5|TRBJ1-2
CASSSLKIPRDYGYTF